This TCR beta chain is from a study of blood T cell repertoires in COVID-19. Background on the study: Spain, Italy and the United States supplied samples that represented acute and convalescent COVID-19.

V was cut by 5 bases and J by 1 base, with 16 bases left in between. Germline-derived CDR1 and CDR2 are SGHVS and FQNEAQ. CDR3 length: 16 amino acids. Original processing notes: Researchers report that nucleated cell counts were estimated from reference gene primer amplification. Method: immunoSEQ multiplex PCR; TCRdb's copy keeps in-frame clones and lacks some. V and J calls and clone size are as listed in that table; D and trimming were resolved from the DNA. Of tens of thousands of clones in the sample, 80% to 90% were seen once. This TCR came from a woman older than 75 with active or convalescent COVID-19. The rearrangement links TRBV7-8 to TRBJ2-3; D unresolved. The specimen sequenced was peripheral blood. CDR3 sequence: CASSHARLIGTDTQYF. CDR3 nucleotides: TGTGCCAGCAGCCACGCGAGGCTAATTGGCACAGATACGCAGTATTTT.